The clone carrying this TCR beta chain was counted only a few times. This entry belongs to a study of identical twins. cDNA molecules carried unique molecular identifiers, and template switching added a universal primer site. TCRdb re-analysed the 5' RACE reads in MiXCR, keeping a single row per CDR3 protein. The repertoire holds some 600,000 distinct CDR3 sequences, under 8.5% seen once, with 1.6% in the top ten. These data also featured in a second study, about yellow fever vaccine responses in identical twins.

The source is a woman aged 18 to 35 in good health. Sequenced input: PBMCs.

As DNA, the CDR3 is TGTGCCAGCAGTCTAGGTTCAGGGGTCAATCAGCCCCAGCATTTT. Its protein product is CASSLGSGVNQPQHF. This chain connects TRBV27 to TRBJ1-5; weak D call: TRBD1 (6 bases). This CDR3 contains 15 residues. Germline CDR1 is MNHEY and CDR2 is SMNVEV (reference sequence). V lost 5 bases and J lost 3, with 14 bases in between.